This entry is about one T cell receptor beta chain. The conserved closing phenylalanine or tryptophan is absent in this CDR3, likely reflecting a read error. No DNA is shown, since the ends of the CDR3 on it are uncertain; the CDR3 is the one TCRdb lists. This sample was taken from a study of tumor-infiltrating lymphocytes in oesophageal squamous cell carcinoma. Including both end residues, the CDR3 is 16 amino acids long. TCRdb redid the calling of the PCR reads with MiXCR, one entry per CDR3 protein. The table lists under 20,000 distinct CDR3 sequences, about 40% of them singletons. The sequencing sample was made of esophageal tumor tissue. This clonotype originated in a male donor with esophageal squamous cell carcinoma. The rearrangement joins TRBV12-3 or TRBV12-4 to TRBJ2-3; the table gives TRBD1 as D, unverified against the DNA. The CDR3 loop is CASSLGGPRGEQYFGP.